The entry below describes one TCR beta chain. Per the germline V gene, CDR1 is LGHNA and CDR2 is YNFKEQ. The CDR3 spans 12 residues. V was cut by 3 bases and J by 4 bases, with 7 bases left in between. The data belong to a study of blood T cell repertoires in COVID-19. The overall study: T cells, B-cell-depleted T cells, or PBMCs supplied cDNA or gDNA.

Using immunoSEQ multiplex PCR, the repertoire was profiled, and TCRdb retains in-frame clones only, with some absent. This sample yields just under 250,000 clones, of which around nine tenths are seen a single time; 4.1% belongs to the top ten. The age range of participants was roughly 18 to 90 years, with residence in 20 to 25 US areas. In assigning cohorts, the study relied on participant-reported clinical history. Among Cohort 3 donors, those recovered had two negative PCRs, clearance, or symptom resolution. The chain has TRBV4-2 and TRBJ2-7; D may be TRBD2 (6 bases). The receptor's source is a woman in her thirties who had recovered from COVID-19. Sequencing used PBMCs or T cells enriched from blood (not recorded which). CDR3 protein: CASSQAGYEQYF. CDR3 nucleotides: TGTGCCAGCAGCCAGGCGGGGTACGAGCAGTACTTC.